Below, 12 T cell receptor beta chains from the same sample are listed, as sequenced in a study of cytomegalovirus exposure and HLA in healthy donors. It was with 60 Vbeta and 13 Jbeta primers that the PCR ran. Produced via immunoSEQ multiplex PCR; TCRdb's table is partial and in-frame only. Of approximately 150,000 clones in the sample, 75% to 80% were seen once. The source material was PBMCs. These receptors originate from a woman in her thirties or forties in good health and CMV-seropositive.

On this clone: Different DNA sequences within this sample yield the same CDR3. The chain recombines TRBV4-1 with TRBJ1-1, with TRBD1 matching over 8 bases. Germline lookup yields CDR1 MGHRA and CDR2 YSYEKL. V shed 4 bases, J shed 1 base, and the junction held 5 bases outside the gene matches. The CDR3 consists of 15 residues. CDR3 in DNA: TGCGCCAGCAGCCCTGGACAGGGACCGAACACTGAAGCTTTCTTT. Protein sequence: CASSPGQGPNTEAFF.

The V call is TRBV19, the J call TRBJ2-7, with TRBD1 as a possible D gene (6 bases). V was pared by 3 bases and J by 0 bases, with 6 bases between. In germline, CDR1 is LNHDA, CDR2 SQIVND (reference sequence). The CDR3 length is 13 residues. CDR3 sequence reads: CASSMDSSYEQYF. The CDR3 region has the DNA TGTGCCAGTAGTATGGACAGCTCCTACGAGCAGTACTTC.

This rearrangement joins TRBV7-9 to TRBJ1-1; D is unresolved. Germline-derived CDR1 and CDR2 are SEHNR and FQNEAQ (reference sequence). V dropped 5 bases and J dropped 8 bases, with 18 bases sitting between them. The CDR3 runs to 14 residues. The CDR3 reads CASSVPPRIREAFF. CDR3 DNA: TGTGCCAGCAGCGTCCCACCTCGAATTAGAGAAGCTTTCTTT.

The chain couples TRBV6-6 to TRBJ2-1, with D perhaps TRBD2 (6 bases). From germline, CDR1 is MNHNY and CDR2 SVGAGI (reference sequence). V lost 0 bases and J 9 bases, leaving 15 bases between the germline ends. The CDR3 is 15 residues long. CDR3 residues: CASSYSGGSGGEQFF. The DNA of the CDR3 is TGTGCCAGCAGTTACTCTGGCGGGTCCGGGGGTGAGCAGTTCTTC.

The CDR3 nucleotides are TGTGCCAGTAGTAGTGGAGGGAGGGCCTACGAGCAGTACTTC. Residues: CASSSGGRAYEQYF. The chain couples TRBV19 to TRBJ2-7; 7 nucleotides line up with TRBD2. This CDR3 spans 14 amino acids. The J segment lost 2 bases and the V segment lost 4 bases, leaving 5 bases of the junction unmatched. From germline, CDR1 is LNHDA and CDR2 SQIVND (reference sequence). Together with reference TRBV19 and TRBJ2-7, the CDR3 gives the full variable domain: DGGITQSPKYLFRKEGQNVTLSCEQNLNHDAMYWYRQDPGQGLRLIYYSQIVNDFQKGDIAEGYSVSREKKESFPLTVTSAQKNPTAFYLCASSSGGRAYEQYFGPGTRLTVT.

The V gene is TRBV30, the J gene TRBJ1-5; perhaps TRBD1 as D (6 bases). The germline gives CDR1 GTSNPN, CDR2 SVGIG (reference sequence). This CDR3 has 13 residues. Trimming pared 3 bases from V and 1 base from J, leaving 7 bases between. The CDR3 sequence: CAWRGHSNQPQHF. The CDR3 bases are TGTGCCTGGAGGGGACACAGCAATCAGCCCCAGCATTTT. The complete variable domain, with remaining parts taken from reference TRBV30 and TRBJ1-5, reads SQTIHQWPATLVQPVGSPLSLECTVEGTSNPNLYWYRQAAGRGLQLLFYSVGIGQISSEVPQNLSASRPQDRQFILSSKKLLLSDSGFYLCAWRGHSNQPQHFGDGTRLSIL.

The V call is TRBV10-1, the J call TRBJ2-5; D might be TRBD1 (6 bases). V shed 0 bases and J shed 4 bases, with 15 bases lying between them. The germline V gene has CDR1 WNHNN and CDR2 SYGVQD (reference sequence). This CDR3 spans 16 amino acids. In DNA, the CDR3 is TGCGCCAGCAGTGAGTCGCGAGGGGGAAACCGAGAGACCCAGTACTTC. Its translation: CASSESRGGNRETQYF.

V gene TRBV14 combines with J gene TRBJ1-1; the D gene is possibly TRBD1 (5 bases). This CDR3 is 16 amino acids long. CDR1 SGHDN and CDR2 FVKESK come from the germline V gene. Trimming left V 4 bases short and J 3 bases short, with 18 bases between. CDR3 DNA: TGTGCCAGCAGCCGCGCGCCGGCGGGAGGGGACACTGAAGCTTTCTTT. Its protein product is CASSRAPAGGDTEAFF.

Worth noting for this clone: Additional DNA sequences in this sample encode the identical CDR3. J is TRBJ1-1 and V is TRBV6-5; no reliable D call. The V and J ends lost 0 bases and 0 bases respectively, with 8 bases between them. CDR3 length: 15 residues. CDR1 is MNHEY, CDR2 SVGAGI, per germline. In DNA form, the CDR3 reads TGTGCCAGCAGTTACTCCGCAGTAATGAACACTGAAGCTTTCTTT. Its protein is CASSYSAVMNTEAFF.

This chain joins TRBV5-4 and TRBJ2-4; 9 bases agree with TRBD1. Germline V gene data show CDR1 as SGHNT and CDR2 as YYREEE (reference sequence). This CDR3 spans 15 amino acids. The V segment lost 0 bases and the J segment 6 bases; nucleotides outside the gene matches: 4. This CDR3 is CASSLAGTGRNIQYF. The CDR3 DNA follows: TGTGCCAGCAGCTTGGCCGGGACAGGGAGAAACATTCAGTACTTC.

The chain combines TRBV28 with TRBJ1-6, with D maybe TRBD1 (6 bases). V lost 3 bases and J lost 4, with 16 bases in between. CDR1 and CDR2 from the germline V gene are MDHEN and SYDVKM. The CDR3 totals 17 residues. The CDR3 coding sequence is TGTGCCAGCAGTTTGGTCAGGGGTGCTAATTATAATTCACCCCTCCACTTT. The encoded protein is CASSLVRGANYNSPLHF.

V and J are TRBV11-3 and TRBJ2-7; no definite D call. The CDR3 extends over 14 amino acids. CDR1 and CDR2 from the germline V gene are SGHNT and YENEEA. Trimming removed 4 bases from V and 4 bases from J, with 14 bases in between. The CDR3 here is CASSSRSTSYEQYF. As DNA, the CDR3 is TGTGCCAGCAGCTCCCGATCTACGTCTTACGAGCAGTACTTC.